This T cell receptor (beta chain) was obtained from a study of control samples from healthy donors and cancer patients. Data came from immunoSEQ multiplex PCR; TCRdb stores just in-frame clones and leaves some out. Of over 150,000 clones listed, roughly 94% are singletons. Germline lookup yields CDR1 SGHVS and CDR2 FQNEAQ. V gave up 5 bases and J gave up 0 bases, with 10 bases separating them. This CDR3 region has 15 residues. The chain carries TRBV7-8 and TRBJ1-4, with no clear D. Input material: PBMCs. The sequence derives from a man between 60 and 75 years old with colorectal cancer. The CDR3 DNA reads TGTGCCAGCAGCACCTACGGAGCAACTAATGAAAAACTGTTTTTT. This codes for CASSTYGATNEKLFF.